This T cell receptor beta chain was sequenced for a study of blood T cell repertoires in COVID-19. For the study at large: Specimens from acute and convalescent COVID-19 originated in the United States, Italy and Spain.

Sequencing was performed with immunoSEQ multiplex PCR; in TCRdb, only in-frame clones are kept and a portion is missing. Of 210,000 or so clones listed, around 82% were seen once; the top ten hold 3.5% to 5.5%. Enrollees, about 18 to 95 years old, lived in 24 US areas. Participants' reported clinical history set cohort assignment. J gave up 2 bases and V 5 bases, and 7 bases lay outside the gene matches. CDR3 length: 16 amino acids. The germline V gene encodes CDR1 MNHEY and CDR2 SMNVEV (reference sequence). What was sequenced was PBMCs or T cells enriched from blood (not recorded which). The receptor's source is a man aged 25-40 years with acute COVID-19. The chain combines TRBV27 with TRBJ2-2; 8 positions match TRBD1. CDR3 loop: CASSVDRGGNTGELFF. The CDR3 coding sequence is TGTGCCAGCAGTGTAGACAGGGGCGGTAACACCGGGGAGCTGTTTTTT.